The 8 T cell receptor beta chains listed next were all sequenced from one sample in a study of T cell repertoires in cytomegalovirus infection. TCRdb processed the reads anew with MiXCR; each CDR3 protein has one entry. The sample consists of about 680,000 distinct CDR3 sequences, around 24% of them appearing once. Material for sequencing was CD8+ T cells from PBMCs. The source of these receptors is a human donor in good health (CMV status not recorded). Some clones in this sample may be carry-over from other donors' samples.

This sequence joins TRBV2 and TRBJ2-5; D might be TRBD2 (6 bases). The CDR3 loop spans 15 amino acids. Germline values: CDR1 SNHLY, CDR2 FYNNEI. V shed 7 bases and J shed 4 bases, with 19 bases lying between them. CDR3 coding DNA: TGTGCCAGCAAAGGGTATAACGGGGGAGGAGAGACCCAGTACTTC. It codes for CASKGYNGGGETQYF.

The V and J genes are TRBV7-6 and TRBJ2-2, with TRBD1 matching over 7 bases. CDR3 length equals 17 residues. Germline CDR1 is SGHVS and CDR2 is FNYEAQ. V shed 3 bases, J shed 3 bases, and the junction held 10 bases outside the gene matches. The CDR3 region has the DNA TGTGCCAGCAGCTTCGGTAGTGAGGGGGCGGACACCGGGGAGCTGTTTTTT. Translation: CASSFGSEGADTGELFF.

The chain combines TRBV2 with TRBJ1-2; a possible D gene is TRBD1 (6 bases). CDR3 length: 16 amino acids. V lost 6 bases and J 2 bases, leaving 19 bases between the germline ends. Germline V CDR1 and CDR2: SNHLY, FYNNEI. The CDR3 is CASRGFTGGLNYGYTF. DNA of the CDR3: TGTGCCAGCAGGGGTTTTACCGGGGGCTTAAACTATGGCTACACCTTC.

This clonotype was counted between two and nine times. The chain joins TRBV2 to TRBJ2-1; D possibly corresponds to TRBD2 (7 bases). The V end lost 10 bases, the J end lost 10 bases, and 14 bases lay between the germline ends. The CDR3 covers 11 residues. Germline assignment: CDR1 SNHLY and CDR2 FYNNEI. The CDR3 DNA follows: TGTGCCACCCAGCCGGGGGGCGAGCAGTTCTTC. This gives the protein CATQPGGEQFF.

This clonotype came up many times. The V call is TRBV7-2, the J call TRBJ2-7, with 8 bases matching TRBD2. After removal of 1 base from V and 2 bases from J, the junction contained 7 bases not matched to a gene. Per germline, CDR1 SGHTA and CDR2 FQGNSA. CDR3 length: 16 residues. Here the CDR3 reads CASSLGVAGGPYEQYV. The CDR3 DNA is TGTGCCAGCAGCTTAGGGGTTGCGGGGGGCCCCTACGAGCAGTACGTC.

There are many counts of this clonotype. This sequence joins TRBV25-1 and TRBJ1-1, with D uncertain. CDR3 length: 14 residues. V lost 0 bases to trimming and J lost 3 bases, with 8 bases between them. Germline V lookup: CDR1 MGHDK, CDR2 SYGVNS. The CDR3 loop reads CASSEYYRDTEAFF. The CDR3 coding sequence is TGTGCCAGCAGTGAATATTATCGGGACACTGAAGCTTTCTTT.

This clonotype was recorded a few times. The V call is TRBV12-3 or TRBV12-4, the J call TRBJ2-1, with 10 bases fitting TRBD2. V shed 7 bases, J shed 5 bases, and the junction held 11 bases outside the gene matches. CDR3 length: 16 amino acids. CDR3 bases: TGTGCCAGCACCCCCAAGCGGGGGGGTTCCCACAATGAGCAGTTCTTC. Amino acids: CASTPKRGGSHNEQFF.

The chain carries TRBV28 and TRBJ1-1; the D is unclear. Germline values: CDR1 MDHEN, CDR2 SYDVKM. V gave up 2 bases and J gave up 5 bases, with 12 bases separating them. This CDR3 is 14 amino acids long. DNA for the CDR3: TGTGCCAGCAGTTTAACCCTCCAAGGGACTGAAGCTTTCTTT. Its translation: CASSLTLQGTEAFF. Full variable domain (missing parts from reference TRBV28 and TRBJ1-1): DVKVTQSSRYLVKRTGEKVFLECVQDMDHENMFWYRQDPGLGLRLIYFSYDVKMKEKGDIPEGYSVSREKKERFSLILESASTNQTSMYLCASSLTLQGTEAFFGQGTRLTVV.